This T cell receptor beta chain derives from a study of blood T cell repertoires in COVID-19. Study as a whole: T cells, B-cell-depleted T cells, or PBMCs supplied cDNA or gDNA.

CDR1 KGHSH and CDR2 LQKENI come from the germline V gene. The CDR3 contains 17 residues. V was shortened by 4 bases and J by 2 bases, with 18 bases between the two germline ends. Followed longitudinally, the Seattle patients had been enrolled during active infection. Original analysis: Quantification of nucleated cells was approximated via reference gene primer amplification. Generated by immunoSEQ multiplex PCR, the TCRdb table keeps only in-frame clones and is missing some. The V and J calls and clone size come from that table; D and trimming were worked out from the DNA. The sample has around 460,000 clones; 80% to 90% are singletons.

The TCR was taken from a man in his late teens or twenties with COVID-19, enrolled during active disease. The chain joins TRBV18 to TRBJ1-5; D call uncertain. The source material was peripheral blood. Here the CDR3 DNA reads TGTGCCAGCTCACTACAGTCGGGGTCAACGGGCAATCAGCCCCAGCATTTT. It is translated as CASSLQSGSTGNQPQHF.